These 21 T cell receptor beta chains share one sample of origin, sequenced in a study of OX40 agonist ivuxolimab in advanced cancers. Here immunoSEQ multiplex PCR was the method, and the copy in TCRdb shows in-frame clones only, minus some. The top ten hold 1% to 1.5% of the sample, which has about 54,000 clones, around four fifths seen once. Sequenced here: CD4+ or CD8+ T cells sorted from blood, sampled in a trial of the OX40 agonist ivuxolimab. All receptors come from an adult with an advanced solid tumor such as melanoma, head and neck, liver or kidney cancer.

This clone appeared a single time. This chain connects TRBV5-5 to TRBJ2-2; 8 bases align to TRBD2. The CDR3 has 18 residues. Germline V gene lookup returns CDR1 SGHKS and CDR2 YYEKEE (reference sequence). The V and J ends lost 0 bases and 4 bases, in that order; junction bases with no gene match: 11. CDR3 DNA sequence: TGTGCCAGCAGCTTGGGAGCGGGCGCGGGAGGCCCCACCGGGGAGCTGTTTTTT. Its protein is CASSLGAGAGGPTGELFF.

The rearrangement uses TRBV7-2 and TRBJ1-4, with 9 bases matching TRBD1. CDR3 length: 17 residues. Germline CDR1 reads SGHTA; CDR2 reads FQGNSA. After removal of 5 bases from V and 8 bases from J, the junction contained 15 bases not matched to a gene. DNA of the CDR3: TGTGCCAGCAGCCCCAGGGAACAGGGGGCGTTGGGGGAAAAACTGTTTTTT. Translating it yields CASSPREQGALGEKLFF.

The chain employs TRBV28 and TRBJ1-1; no clear D. Trimming stripped 2 bases from V and 8 bases from J, with 12 bases between. Germline V gene lookup returns CDR1 MDHEN and CDR2 SYDVKM. The CDR3 is 13 amino acids. The DNA for the CDR3 is TGTGCCAGCAGTTTACACTATACGGTAGAAGCTTTCTTT. It specifies CASSLHYTVEAFF.

The CDR3 region is CASSTTGGGSAFF. For the CDR3, the DNA is TGTGCCAGCAGCACCACAGGGGGCGGGTCAGCTTTCTTT. The V gene is TRBV7-8, the J gene TRBJ1-1; TRBD1 matches 9 bases. The CDR3 contains 13 residues. CDR1 SGHVS and CDR2 FQNEAQ come from the germline V gene. Germline trimming cut 5 bases from V and 10 bases from J; bases unmatched to any gene: 8.

V and J are TRBV10-1 and TRBJ1-1; 9 bases agree with TRBD1. V shed 10 bases and J 6 bases; nucleotides not matched to a gene: 9. Looked up from germline, CDR1 is WNHNN and CDR2 is SYGVQD (reference sequence). The CDR3 is 13 residues long. The CDR3 spells CATADRGDAEAFF. The CDR3 DNA sequence: TGCGCCACTGCGGACAGGGGTGACGCTGAAGCTTTCTTT.

The genes are TRBV14 and TRBJ1-2; perhaps TRBD1 as D (5 bases). The germline CDR1 and CDR2 sequences are SGHDN and FVKESK. The CDR3 sequence is 14 residues long. Between the trimmed V and J ends, which lost 4 bases and 8 bases, there was a span of 17 bases. The CDR3 DNA follows: TGTGCCAGCAGCCCATACGGGACTCCGGGGGGCTACACCTTC. Protein product: CASSPYGTPGGYTF.

The rearrangement uses TRBV30 and TRBJ1-5, with a possible D match to TRBD1 (5 bases). CDR3 length: 14 amino acids. The ends were cut back, 4 bases at V and 2 bases at J, with 12 bases in the middle. Germline CDR1 is GTSNPN and CDR2 is SVGIG (reference sequence). CDR3 sequence: CAWTVGEGNQPQHF. The CDR3 DNA is TGTGCCTGGACGGTGGGGGAGGGCAATCAGCCCCAGCATTTT. Using reference TRBV30 and TRBJ1-5 for the parts outside the CDR3, the full variable domain is SQTIHQWPATLVQPVGSPLSLECTVEGTSNPNLYWYRQAAGRGLQLLFYSVGIGQISSEVPQNLSASRPQDRQFILSSKKLLLSDSGFYLCAWTVGEGNQPQHFGDGTRLSIL.

The CDR3 DNA is TGCAGCGTTGAAAACACAGGTCCTAACTATGGCTACACCTTC. Protein: CSVENTGPNYGYTF. The chain links TRBV29-1 to TRBJ1-2, with D perhaps TRBD1 (5 bases). Germline V gives CDR1 SQVTM, CDR2 ANQGSEA. Trimming removed 2 bases at V and 0 bases at J, with 10 bases between. This CDR3 is built from 14 residues.

This chain joins TRBV28 and TRBJ2-5, with D possibly matching TRBD1 (6 bases). Germline V gene data show CDR1 as MDHEN and CDR2 as SYDVKM. The V gene lost 4 bases and the J gene lost 2 bases, with 11 bases spanning the gap. The CDR3 has 14 residues. The CDR3: CASSSPGQQETQYF. In DNA, the CDR3 is TGTGCCAGCAGTTCGCCCGGACAGCAAGAGACCCAGTACTTC.

The chain is built from TRBV7-2 and TRBJ1-1, with D perhaps matching TRBD1 (5 bases). V was shortened by 1 base and J by 5 bases, with 17 bases between the two germline ends. CDR1 SGHTA and CDR2 FQGNSA come from the germline V gene. The CDR3 covers 16 residues. CDR3 sequence (DNA): TGTGCCAGCAGCTTAGAATTTGGGGCCCGAAAGACTGAAGCTTTCTTT. It yields the protein CASSLEFGARKTEAFF.

The genes are TRBV29-1 and TRBJ1-2; possible D gene TRBD1, 6 bases. Germline V gives CDR1 SQVTM, CDR2 ANQGSEA. V was shortened by 6 bases and J by 2 bases, with 13 bases between the two germline ends. The CDR3 contains 13 residues. CDR3 loop: CSVQGTVNYGYTF. The CDR3 bases are TGCAGCGTCCAGGGGACGGTGAACTATGGCTACACCTTC.

V usage is TRBV18 and J usage is TRBJ2-2; D is ambiguous. The CDR3 loop spans 14 amino acids. The V end was cut by 10 bases, the J end by 2 bases, with 14 bases between. Germline-derived CDR1 and CDR2 are KGHSH and LQKENI. CDR3 residues: CATSTSINTGELFF. CDR3 bases: TGTGCCACCAGTACAAGCATAAACACCGGGGAGCTGTTTTTT.

V usage is TRBV10-2 and J usage is TRBJ2-7; D might be TRBD1 (6 bases). Trimming removed 5 bases from V and 1 base from J, with 6 bases in between. This CDR3 comprises 12 residues. The germline V gene encodes CDR1 WSHSY and CDR2 SAAADI. DNA of the CDR3: TGCGCCAGCAGTACAGGGTCCTACGAGCAGTACTTC. Amino acid sequence: CASSTGSYEQYF.

The J gene is TRBJ2-7, the V gene TRBV28; the D call may be TRBD1 or TRBD2 (6 bases each). Germline V gives CDR1 MDHEN, CDR2 SYDVKM. Trimming shortened V by 8 bases and J by 1 base, and 9 bases separated the two germline ends. CDR3 size: 12 residues. The CDR3 coding sequence is TGTGCCAGCGGGGGGCTTTCCTACGAGCAGTACTTC. Translation gives CASGGLSYEQYF.

The chain uses TRBV2 and TRBJ1-1, with TRBD1 matching over 7 bases. Germline-derived CDR1 and CDR2 are SNHLY and FYNNEI. The V segment lost 4 bases and the J segment 3 bases; nucleotides outside the gene matches: 5. The CDR3 spans 14 residues. The CDR3 is CASSVGTGDTEAFF. The CDR3 DNA is TGTGCCAGCAGTGTTGGTACAGGGGACACTGAAGCTTTCTTT.

The genes are TRBV7-2 and TRBJ1-1; D is possibly TRBD1 (5 bases). Germline values: CDR1 SGHTA, CDR2 FQGNSA. The CDR3 is made up of 15 amino acids. The germline V and J ends were trimmed by 0 bases and 0 bases, with 8 bases remaining between them. Written as DNA, the CDR3 is TGTGCCAGCAGCTTAGCAGGGGCAATGAACACTGAAGCTTTCTTT. Its protein product is CASSLAGAMNTEAFF.

The rearrangement links TRBV25-1 to TRBJ1-2; 7 bases are shared with TRBD1. This CDR3 has 14 residues. CDR1 and CDR2 from the germline V gene are MGHDK and SYGVNS. V lost 1 base and J lost 2; bases outside the gene matches: 1. The CDR3 coding sequence is TGTGCCAGCAGTGAATCGGGACAGAACTATGGCTACACCTTC. This codes for CASSESGQNYGYTF.

The rearrangement links TRBV19 to TRBJ1-5, with TRBD1 identical over 8 bases. Germline trimming cut 5 bases from V and 6 bases from J; bases unmatched to any gene: 6. The CDR3 covers 14 residues. Germline V gene sequence: CDR1 LNHDA, CDR2 SQIVND (reference sequence). CDR3 region: CASSVDRGPQPQHF. For the CDR3, the DNA is TGTGCCAGTAGTGTCGACAGGGGCCCTCAGCCCCAGCATTTT.

For the CDR3, the DNA is TGTGCCAGCAGCCTTACGTCGGGGGGCACTGAAGCTTTCTTT. Translation gives CASSLTSGGTEAFF. This rearrangement joins TRBV6-5 to TRBJ1-1; D perhaps matches TRBD1 (5 bases). There are 14 residues in the CDR3. V lost 6 bases and J lost 4, with 15 bases in between. Germline-derived CDR1 and CDR2 are MNHEY and SVGAGI.

V is TRBV18 and J is TRBJ1-5; the match to TRBD1 covers 7 bases. With 3 bases clipped from V and 5 bases from J, the junction kept 7 bases outside the gene matches. Germline V gene data show CDR1 as KGHSH and CDR2 as LQKENI. The CDR3 sequence is 15 residues long. CDR3 region: CASSPVTGLDQPQHF. The CDR3 nucleotides read TGTGCCAGCTCACCGGTGACAGGGCTTGATCAGCCCCAGCATTTT.

The chain carries TRBV6-1 and TRBJ2-1; 8 bases agree with TRBD2. Germline CDR1 MNHNS, CDR2 SASEGT. The V and J ends lost 5 bases and 5 bases, in that order; junction bases with no gene match: 8. The CDR3 contains 15 residues. The CDR3 loop reads CASSLSRGGHNEQFF. The CDR3 nucleotides read TGTGCCAGCAGTCTGTCACGGGGGGGGCACAATGAGCAGTTCTTC.